A selection of T cell receptor beta chains follows, all from one sample in a study of blood T cell repertoires in COVID-19. This table comes from immunoSEQ multiplex PCR, and its TCRdb copy is limited to in-frame clones, with some not included. Counted here are around 120,000 clones, nearly 90% occurring once; the ten biggest clones make up 3.8%. The specimen was peripheral blood. The receptors were sampled from a woman between 55 and 75 years old with COVID-19, enrolled during active disease. Each CDR3 is given with its conserved first and last residue. Fields, in order: clone size, V gene, CDR3 protein. For some rows the clone size is stated as once, few or many, or as a class when expanded; others skip it.

abundance: -
v_gene: TRBV5-8
CDR3aa: CASIIEEGRTGELFF

abundance: -
v_gene: TRBV11-2
CDR3aa: CASSLGVRGYEQYF

abundance: -
v_gene: TRBV4-1
CDR3aa: CASSQVLSVIPPNYGYTF

abundance: -
v_gene: TRBV29-1
CDR3aa: CSVFLTRGTEAFF

abundance: -
v_gene: TRBV29-1
CDR3aa: CSVERSFTGNYGYTF

abundance: -
v_gene: TRBV9
CDR3aa: CASSLRMQQFF

abundance: -
v_gene: TRBV19
CDR3aa: CASTDSVSYGYTF

abundance: -
v_gene: TRBV30
CDR3aa: CAWSAQGAGGYTF

abundance: -
v_gene: TRBV2
CDR3aa: CASSEVREEPQHF

abundance: -
v_gene: TRBV7-9
CDR3aa: CASSSADRGWEQYF

abundance: -
v_gene: TRBV30
CDR3aa: CAGQVAGQGNQPQHF

abundance: -
v_gene: TRBV5-5
CDR3aa: CASSLDRSVNYGYTF

abundance: -
v_gene: TRBV12-3/TRBV12-4
CDR3aa: CASSLVSGSEAFF

abundance: -
v_gene: TRBV27
CDR3aa: CASRGQGAKEQYF

abundance: -
v_gene: TRBV11-1
CDR3aa: CASSYSGGQQYF

abundance: once
v_gene: TRBV5-6
CDR3aa: CASSSPGRGMNTQYF

abundance: once
v_gene: TRBV7-9
CDR3aa: CASSGLGRGYGYTF

abundance: -
v_gene: TRBV5-1
CDR3aa: CASSLVRRGTDTQYF

abundance: -
v_gene: TRBV7-3
CDR3aa: CASSLTGSVGGELFF

abundance: few
v_gene: TRBV4-2
CDR3aa: CASSQALGGSRNTIYF

abundance: -
v_gene: TRBV10-3
CDR3aa: CAIRTGTGAFYEQYF

abundance: -
v_gene: TRBV13
CDR3aa: CASSLGSGTGGNTIYF

abundance: -
v_gene: TRBV5-1
CDR3aa: CASSLAVGRGHTEAFF

abundance: -
v_gene: TRBV4-1
CDR3aa: CASSQERTGNNQPQHF

abundance: once
v_gene: TRBV24-1
CDR3aa: CATSDRRGSTDTQYF

abundance: -
v_gene: TRBV15
CDR3aa: CATQGGAAPHNEQFF

abundance: -
v_gene: TRBV6-5
CDR3aa: CASKDRARENTEAFF

abundance: -
v_gene: TRBV19
CDR3aa: CASSMRGGNTEAFF

abundance: -
v_gene: TRBV4-2
CDR3aa: CASSQDPRGGAVGTDTQYF

abundance: -
v_gene: TRBV14
CDR3aa: CASSQVAGDTGELFF

abundance: -
v_gene: TRBV7-2
CDR3aa: CASSPRLAGGKETQYF

abundance: -
v_gene: TRBV18
CDR3aa: CASSPRTSGFNEQYF

abundance: -
v_gene: TRBV15
CDR3aa: CATSRGQQETQYF

abundance: few
v_gene: TRBV18
CDR3aa: CASSPLGRGTEAFF

abundance: -
v_gene: TRBV4-2
CDR3aa: CASSPAGQRYGYTF

abundance: -
v_gene: TRBV5-4
CDR3aa: CASSLAGGGAYNEQFF

abundance: -
v_gene: TRBV11-2
CDR3aa: CASRKGGGRAEAFF

abundance: -
v_gene: TRBV30
CDR3aa: CAWSSGQYYGYTF

abundance: -
v_gene: TRBV6-4
CDR3aa: CASSVRRNTEAFF

abundance: -
v_gene: TRBV9
CDR3aa: CASSANQGHSTDTQYF

abundance: -
v_gene: TRBV3-1/TRBV3-2
CDR3aa: CASSRRDYQETQYF